A single sample is the source of the 13 T cell receptor beta chains below, sequenced in a study of blood T cell repertoires in COVID-19. Clones were read by immunoSEQ multiplex PCR, and TCRdb kept only the in-frame ones, dropping some. Found here are around 94,000 clones, nearly 90% of them singletons; the top ten hold around 2%. The source material was peripheral blood. The receptors were gathered from a man aged 45-65 years with active COVID-19.

The chain couples TRBV27 to TRBJ1-1; no clear D gene. Trimming shortened V by 6 bases and J by 0 bases, and 14 bases separated the two germline ends. In germline, CDR1 is MNHEY, CDR2 SMNVEV (reference sequence). This CDR3 has 15 amino acids. In DNA form, the CDR3 reads TGTGCCAGCAGAAGGTGGGAGGGTATGAACACTGAAGCTTTCTTT. Translation gives CASRRWEGMNTEAFF.

This chain links TRBV5-6 with TRBJ1-5; no firm D call. V lost 0 bases and J 7 bases, leaving 14 bases between the germline ends. CDR1 and CDR2 from the germline V gene are SGHDT and YYEEEE. The CDR3 contains 15 residues. The DNA of the CDR3 is TGTGCCAGCAGCTTGGGGGGTCTAGGAGGCCAGCCCCAGCATTTT. It encodes CASSLGGLGGQPQHF.

The V call is TRBV12-3 or TRBV12-4, the J call TRBJ1-1; tentative D call: TRBD1 (5 bases). V was clipped by 6 bases and J by 1 base, with 9 bases between them. This CDR3 is 13 amino acids long. Here the CDR3 reads CASRAGGNTEAFF. CDR3 bases: TGTGCCAGCAGGGCCGGGGGGAACACTGAAGCTTTCTTT.

The genes are TRBV3-1 (or the pseudogene TRBV3-2) and TRBJ2-3; D is possibly TRBD1 (5 bases). The CDR3 consists of 17 residues. CDR1 and CDR2 from the germline V gene are LGHDT and YNNKEL (reference sequence). V shed 4 bases and J shed 6 bases, with 23 bases lying between them. The DNA for the CDR3 is TGTGCCAGCAGCCGAACTTCGCAGGGTGTCCCTCGGGATACGCAGTATTTT. It translates to CASSRTSQGVPRDTQYF.

The V and J genes are TRBV5-4 and TRBJ1-2, with 11 bases that match TRBD1. Germline-derived CDR1 and CDR2 are SGHNT and YYREEE (reference sequence). The CDR3 has 15 amino acids. Losses at the gene ends were 2 bases for V and 5 bases for J; bases not matched to a gene: 5. The CDR3 DNA is TGTGCCAGCAGCTTCGGACAGGGGGCTAGGTATGGCTACACCTTC. Protein: CASSFGQGARYGYTF.

As concerns this clone: In the same sample, other DNA sequences code for this CDR3. V usage is TRBV6-6 and J usage is TRBJ2-1, with no clear D. CDR3 length equals 12 residues. V gave up 0 bases and J gave up 9 bases, with 6 bases separating them. Germline CDR1 is MNHNY and CDR2 is SVGAGI (reference sequence). The CDR3 nucleotides read TGTGCCAGCAGTTACTCCCTCAGTGAGCAGTTCTTC. Translating gives CASSYSLSEQFF.

The V call is TRBV11-2, the J call TRBJ2-7, with 7 nucleotides matching TRBD2. The CDR3 sequence is 16 residues long. Germline loops: CDR1 SGHAT, CDR2 FQNNGV. Germline trimming cut 5 bases from V and 2 bases from J; bases unmatched to any gene: 12. Here the CDR3 DNA reads TGTGCCAGCAGCCCCGTTGCTCGGCGGGGGACCTACGAGCAGTACTTC. It encodes CASSPVARRGTYEQYF. Looking up the rest from reference TRBV11-2 and TRBJ2-7 gives the full variable domain: EAGVAQSPRYKIIEKRQSVAFWCNPISGHATLYWYQQILGQGPKLLIQFQNNGVVDDSQLPKDRFSAERLKGVDSTLKIQPAKLEDSAVYLCASSPVARRGTYEQYFGPGTRLTVT.

The rearrangement uses TRBV9 and TRBJ1-2, with TRBD1 identical over 9 bases. Germline lookup yields CDR1 SGDLS and CDR2 YYNGEE. V shed 5 bases and J 7 bases; nucleotides not matched to a gene: 3. The CDR3 is 12 amino acids. CDR3 in amino acids: CASRQGAGGYTF. CDR3 sequence (DNA): TGTGCCAGCAGACAGGGGGCCGGTGGCTACACCTTC.

This clone occurred once. The chain combines TRBV5-4 with TRBJ1-6; no firm D call. The CDR3 has 14 residues. Germline values: CDR1 SGHNT, CDR2 YYREEE (reference sequence). With 0 bases removed from V and 13 bases from J, the gap between germline ends came to 14 bases. The CDR3 nucleotides are TGTGCCAGCAGCTTGGGAGAATTGGTATCGCCCCTCCACTTT. Translating it yields CASSLGELVSPLHF.

This clone occurred once. The rearrangement uses TRBV5-1 and TRBJ2-7, with 8 bases identical to TRBD2. The CDR3 is 16 amino acids. V shed 7 bases, J shed 3 bases, and the junction held 15 bases outside the gene matches. CDR1 and CDR2 (germline): SGHRS, YFSETQ. The CDR3: CASRINSGREIYEQYF. CDR3 DNA: TGCGCCAGCCGTATAAACTCCGGGAGGGAGATCTACGAGCAGTACTTC.

This clone showed up many times. V usage is TRBV9 and J usage is TRBJ1-1; D is uncertain. V lost 4 bases, J lost 7 bases, and 14 bases lay in between. Germline loops: CDR1 SGDLS, CDR2 YYNGEE. The CDR3 consists of 13 residues. The DNA of the CDR3 is TGTGCCAGCAGCCCCCGCGAGGGCGTTGAAGCTTTCTTT. Its translation is CASSPREGVEAFF. The full variable domain, with the rest looked up from reference TRBV9 and TRBJ1-1, is DSGVTQTPKHLITATGQRVTLRCSPRSGDLSVYWYQQSLDQGLQFLIQYYNGEERAKGNILERFSAQQFPDLHSELNLSSLELGDSALYFCASSPREGVEAFFGQGTRLTVV.

V is TRBV6-1 and J is TRBJ1-2; no clear D. The CDR3 totals 13 residues. From germline, CDR1 is MNHNS and CDR2 SASEGT. V was pared by 1 base and J by 4 bases, with 7 bases between. In DNA, the CDR3 is TGTGCCAGCAGTGAAGGGAGGACCTATGGCTACACCTTC. Translating gives CASSEGRTYGYTF.

This clone appeared a single time. The chain links TRBV4-3 to TRBJ2-5; 9 bases align to TRBD2. Per germline, CDR1 LGHNA and CDR2 YSLEER. After removal of 0 bases from V and 1 base from J, the junction contained 3 bases not matched to a gene. The CDR3 is made up of 16 amino acids. This CDR3 is CASSQDLAGIQETQYF. The CDR3 DNA reads as TGCGCCAGCAGCCAAGATCTAGCGGGGATCCAAGAGACCCAGTACTTC.